Below, one TCR beta chain is given with its context. Its binding antigen is unknown. Base-call qualities are not available, and no considerably larger clone is one nucleotide away. This entry is derived from a study of blood T cells in healthy people across ages (dated by TCRdb to about 2015). In the study overall: In model experiments, template switching captured about one uniquely barcoded TCR beta cDNA molecule for every two T cells. To track age-related changes in TCR beta repertoire diversity, the study relied on deep sequencing normalized with unique cDNA molecular identifiers. The donors were split into four age groups: young (average around 15 years), middle-aged (about 40), aged (about 56) and long-lived (over 75). To avoid experimental bias, donors of different ages were randomly spread across the sequencing lanes. Two additional independent replicas of 1 million unique cDNA reads from the same blood draw were analyzed for two donors (one aged 18 to 30 and one aged 80 or older).

The roughly 39 donors, aged about 6 to 100 years, were systemically healthy Caucasian individuals from Russia. Around 10 milliliters of peripheral blood were collected from each donor into EDTA-treated Vacutainer tubes. Ficoll-Paque density-gradient centrifugation was used to isolate PBMCs, with at least 6.5 million obtained per sample. Total RNA, at least 5 micrograms per sample, was extracted from PBMCs with Trizol reagent. For every donor, flow cytometry on a PBMC aliquot measured the percentage of naive CD45RAhigh/CD27high T cells. V is pared back by 0 bases and J by 7 bases, with 19 bases lying between the germline termini. There are 16 amino acids in the CDR3, from cysteine to phenylalanine inclusive. The DNA shown is the 48-base CDR3, in frame from base 1. The CDR1 and CDR2 encoded by the germline V gene (reference sequence) are DFQATT and SNEGSKA. Overall study outcomes, separate from this receptor: A strong correlation was found between observed TCR beta diversity and the percentage of naive T cells measured by flow cytometry. Compared with the aged group, the long-lived group had more naive CD4+ T cells, fewer expanded clones and increased TCR diversity, a pattern suggesting age selection. The CMV infection status of donors was not known, potentially confounding age-related changes in expanded clonotypes. Because profiling used bulk unsorted PBMCs, naive and antigen-experienced compartments could not be compared conclusively. Observed TCR beta diversity per million T cells fell roughly linearly with age, and a significant reduction was already apparent by age around 40. Total diversity estimates from one million sequenced T cells were considered lower bounds and underestimates.

Library construction relied on 5' RACE. The instrument given in TCRdb is Illumina HiSeq 2500. The second PCR ran for about 7 to 11 cycles and used a J-beta primer mix along with a sample-barcoded 5' primer. A template-switch 5' adaptor carrying 12 random nucleotides introduced a unique molecular identifier onto each TCR beta cDNA molecule. Each sample yielded at least 3 million CDR3-containing paired-end reads. First-strand cDNA synthesis was performed from all RNA using the Mint cDNA synthesis kit, with priming by a TRBC-specific oligonucleotide. All cDNA was treated with uracil-DNA glycosylase and then went through a first 18-cycle PCR with the universal primers M1SS and BC2_uni_R. The authors processed their data as follows. For normalization, 1 million high-quality reads, each with a distinct molecular identifier, were randomly selected from each sample. Reads sharing molecular identifiers were discarded rather than binned into consensus sequences. MiTCR, with a Q25 quality threshold and the strictest error-elimination algorithm, was used for CDR3 identification, clonotype clustering and error correction. A nonparametric unseen species model with Euler transformation was used to estimate a lower bound on total TCR beta diversity. Using fastp trimming at Q25 and MiXCR clonotype assembly, TCRdb reanalyzed the public sequencing data and kept in-frame beta chains. Merged by CDR3 protein, the rows form single entries marked with the most common genes and DNA. TCRdb's processing, not the authors', yielded these V and J calls. The sample contains roughly 860,000 distinct CDR3 sequences, under 80% of them found a single time. The ten top clones hold about 27% of the sample.

The origin of this receptor is a man aged 30-40 years in good health. The specimen sequenced was blood. The chain is made from TRBV20-1 and TRBJ2-1; the D region may be TRBD1 or TRBD2, each matching 5 bases equally. CDR3 loop: CSARDPGQGIRNEQFF. The sequenced DNA is TGCAGTGCTAGAGATCCGGGGCAGGGCATCCGGAATGAGCAGTTCTTC.